This entry concerns a single TCR beta chain. As processed by the authors: Cell counts per sample came from amplifying reference gene primers. The repertoire was sequenced with immunoSEQ multiplex PCR; TCRdb's copy has only in-frame clones and lacks some. V and J calls plus clone size are reproduced from that table; the DNA served to infer D and trimming. This sample has 200,000 to 250,000 clones, with roughly 80% found just once. This CDR3 contains 12 residues. Germline values: CDR1 SGHTA, CDR2 FQGNSA. The V end lost 5 bases, the J end lost 5 bases, and 6 bases lay between the germline ends. These data are taken from a study of blood T cell repertoires in COVID-19. Study context: The United States, Italy and Spain were the sources of the acute and convalescent COVID-19 samples.

Material for sequencing was peripheral blood. This rearrangement joins TRBV7-2 to TRBJ2-2; D gene uncertain. The TCR sequence derives from an older woman with COVID-19, enrolled during active disease. The CDR3 DNA follows: TGTGCCAGCAGCCCTTATACCGGGGAGCTGTTTTTT. Its protein is CASSPYTGELFF.